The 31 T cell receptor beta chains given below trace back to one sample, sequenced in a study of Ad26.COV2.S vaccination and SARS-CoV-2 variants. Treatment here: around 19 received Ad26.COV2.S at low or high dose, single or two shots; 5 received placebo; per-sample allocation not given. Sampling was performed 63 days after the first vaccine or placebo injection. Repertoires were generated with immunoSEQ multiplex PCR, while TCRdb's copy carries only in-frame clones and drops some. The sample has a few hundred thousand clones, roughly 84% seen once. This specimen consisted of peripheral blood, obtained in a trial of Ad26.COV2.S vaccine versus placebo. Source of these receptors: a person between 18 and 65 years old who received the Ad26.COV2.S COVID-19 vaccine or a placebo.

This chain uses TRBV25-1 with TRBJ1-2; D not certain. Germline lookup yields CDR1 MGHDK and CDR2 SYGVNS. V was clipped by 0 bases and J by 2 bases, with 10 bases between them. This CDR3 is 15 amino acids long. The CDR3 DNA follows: TGTGCCAGCAGTGAATATAGGGTGGGGAACTATGGCTACACCTTC. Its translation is CASSEYRVGNYGYTF.

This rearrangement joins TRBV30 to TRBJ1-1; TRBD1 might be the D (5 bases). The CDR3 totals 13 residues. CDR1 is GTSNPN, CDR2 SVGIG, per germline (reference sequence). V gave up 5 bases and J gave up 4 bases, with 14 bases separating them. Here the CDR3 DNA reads TGTGCCTGGGGTCTGTGGGGGGGCACTGAAGCTTTCTTT. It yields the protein CAWGLWGGTEAFF.

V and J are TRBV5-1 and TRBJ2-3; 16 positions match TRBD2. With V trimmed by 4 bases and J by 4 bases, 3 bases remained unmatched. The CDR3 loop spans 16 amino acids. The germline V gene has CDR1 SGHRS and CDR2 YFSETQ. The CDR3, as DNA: TGCGCCAGCAGCGGGACTAGCGGGGGGGCCGCAGATACGCAGTATTTT. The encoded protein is CASSGTSGGAADTQYF.

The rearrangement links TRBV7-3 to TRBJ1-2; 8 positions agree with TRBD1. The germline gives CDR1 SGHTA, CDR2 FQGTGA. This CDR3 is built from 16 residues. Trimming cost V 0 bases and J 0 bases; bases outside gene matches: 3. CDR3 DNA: TGTGCCAGCAGCTTAACGGGGACAGGAGCTAACTATGGCTACACCTTC. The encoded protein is CASSLTGTGANYGYTF.

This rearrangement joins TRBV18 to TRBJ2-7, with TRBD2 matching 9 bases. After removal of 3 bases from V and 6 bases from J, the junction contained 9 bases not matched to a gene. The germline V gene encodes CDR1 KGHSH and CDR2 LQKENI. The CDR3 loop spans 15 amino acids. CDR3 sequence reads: CASSPAGGLFSEQYF. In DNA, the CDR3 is TGTGCCAGCTCACCGGCGGGGGGGCTGTTTTCCGAGCAGTACTTC. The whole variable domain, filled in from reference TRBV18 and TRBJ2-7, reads NAGVMQNPRHLVRRRGQEARLRCSPMKGHSHVYWYRQLPEEGLKFMVYLQKENIIDESGMPKERFSAEFPKEGPSILRIQQVVRGDSAAYFCASSPAGGLFSEQYFGPGTRLTVT.

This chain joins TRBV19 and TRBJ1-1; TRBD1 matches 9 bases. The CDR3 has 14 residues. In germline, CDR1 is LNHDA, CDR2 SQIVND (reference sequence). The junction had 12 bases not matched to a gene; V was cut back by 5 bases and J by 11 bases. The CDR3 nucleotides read TGTGCCAGTAGTCCACGTACCGGGACAGGGAACGCTTTCTTT. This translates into CASSPRTGTGNAFF. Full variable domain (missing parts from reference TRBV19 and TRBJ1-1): DGGITQSPKYLFRKEGQNVTLSCEQNLNHDAMYWYRQDPGQGLRLIYYSQIVNDFQKGDIAEGYSVSREKKESFPLTVTSAQKNPTAFYLCASSPRTGTGNAFFGQGTRLTVV.

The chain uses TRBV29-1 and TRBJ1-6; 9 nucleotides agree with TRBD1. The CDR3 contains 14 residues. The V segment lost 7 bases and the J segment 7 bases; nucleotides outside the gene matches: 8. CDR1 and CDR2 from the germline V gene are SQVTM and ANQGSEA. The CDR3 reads CSATTGGGNSPLHF. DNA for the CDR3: TGCAGCGCTACGACAGGGGGTGGAAATTCACCCCTCCACTTT.

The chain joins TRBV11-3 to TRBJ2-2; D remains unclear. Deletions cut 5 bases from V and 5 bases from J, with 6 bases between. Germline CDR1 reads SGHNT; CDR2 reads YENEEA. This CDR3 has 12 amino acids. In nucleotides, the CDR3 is TGTGCCAGCAGCAAAGTAACCGGGGAGCTGTTTTTT. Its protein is CASSKVTGELFF.

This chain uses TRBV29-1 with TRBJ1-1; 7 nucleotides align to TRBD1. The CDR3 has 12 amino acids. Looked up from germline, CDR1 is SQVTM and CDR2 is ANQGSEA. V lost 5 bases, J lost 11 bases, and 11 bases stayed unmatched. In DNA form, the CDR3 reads TGCAGCGTTTCTACAGGGGCCCTTGGCGCTTTCTTT. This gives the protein CSVSTGALGAFF.

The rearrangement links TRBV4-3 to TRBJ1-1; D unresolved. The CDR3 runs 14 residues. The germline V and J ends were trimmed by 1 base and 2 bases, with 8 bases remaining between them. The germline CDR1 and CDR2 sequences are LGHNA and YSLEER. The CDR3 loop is CASSQVQDNTEAFF. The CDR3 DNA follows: TGCGCCAGCAGCCAAGTTCAGGACAACACTGAAGCTTTCTTT.

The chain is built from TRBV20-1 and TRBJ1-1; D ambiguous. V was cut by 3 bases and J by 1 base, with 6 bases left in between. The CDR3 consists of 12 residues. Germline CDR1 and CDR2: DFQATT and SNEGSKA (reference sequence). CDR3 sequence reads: CSASVRNTEAFF. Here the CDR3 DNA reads TGCAGTGCTAGTGTCAGGAACACTGAAGCTTTCTTT.

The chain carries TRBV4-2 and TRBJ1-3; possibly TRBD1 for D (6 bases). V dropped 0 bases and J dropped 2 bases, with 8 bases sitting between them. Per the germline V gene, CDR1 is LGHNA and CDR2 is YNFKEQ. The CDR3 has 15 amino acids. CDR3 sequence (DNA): TGTGCCAGCAGCCAAGATAAGGGGGCTGGAAACACCATATATTTT. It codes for CASSQDKGAGNTIYF.

The CDR3 loop is CASSLNLQVPEQYF. The CDR3 DNA follows: TGTGCCAGCAGTCTTAACTTACAGGTCCCCGAGCAGTACTTC. V usage is TRBV7-2 and J usage is TRBJ2-7; possible D gene TRBD1, 5 bases. This CDR3 has 14 residues. Between the trimmed V and J ends, which lost 6 bases and 6 bases, there was a span of 18 bases. CDR1 is SGHTA, CDR2 FQGNSA, per germline.

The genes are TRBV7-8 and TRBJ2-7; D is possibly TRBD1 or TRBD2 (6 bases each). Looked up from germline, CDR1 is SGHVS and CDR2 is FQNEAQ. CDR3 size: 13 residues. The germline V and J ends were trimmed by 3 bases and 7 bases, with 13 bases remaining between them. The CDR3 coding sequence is TGTGCCAGCAGCTTGCTTCGGGGGCAGGAGCAGTACTTC. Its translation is CASSLLRGQEQYF.

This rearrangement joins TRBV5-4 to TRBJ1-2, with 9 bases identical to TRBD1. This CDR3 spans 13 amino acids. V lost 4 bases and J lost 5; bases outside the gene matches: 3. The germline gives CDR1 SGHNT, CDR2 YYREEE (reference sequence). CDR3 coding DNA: TGTGCCAGCAGCCAGGGGACAGGGTATGGCTACACCTTC. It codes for CASSQGTGYGYTF.

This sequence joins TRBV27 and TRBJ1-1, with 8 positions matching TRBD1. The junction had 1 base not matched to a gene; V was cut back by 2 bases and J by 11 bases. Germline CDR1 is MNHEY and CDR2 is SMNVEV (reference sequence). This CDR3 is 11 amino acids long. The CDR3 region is CASSLRDRAFF. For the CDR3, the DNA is TGTGCCAGCAGTTTACGGGACAGGGCTTTCTTT.

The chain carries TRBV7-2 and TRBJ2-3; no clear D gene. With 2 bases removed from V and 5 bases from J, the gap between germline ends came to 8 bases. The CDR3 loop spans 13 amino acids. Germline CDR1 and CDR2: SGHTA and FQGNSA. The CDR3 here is CASSLTVRDTQYF. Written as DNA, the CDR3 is TGTGCCAGCAGCTTAACGGTCCGAGATACGCAGTATTTT.

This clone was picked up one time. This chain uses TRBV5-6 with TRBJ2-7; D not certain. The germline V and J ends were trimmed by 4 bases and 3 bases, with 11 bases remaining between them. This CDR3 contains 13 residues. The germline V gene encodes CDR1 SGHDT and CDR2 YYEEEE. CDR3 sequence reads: CASSMGRVYEQYF. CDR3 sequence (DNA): TGTGCCAGCAGCATGGGTAGGGTCTACGAGCAGTACTTC.

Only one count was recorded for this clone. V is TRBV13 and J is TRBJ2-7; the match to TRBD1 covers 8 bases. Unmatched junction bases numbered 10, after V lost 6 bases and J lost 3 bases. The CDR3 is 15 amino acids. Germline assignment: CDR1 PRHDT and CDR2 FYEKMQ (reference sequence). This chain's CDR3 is CASSSRTGRHYEQYF. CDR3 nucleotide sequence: TGTGCCAGCAGTTCGCGGACAGGGCGTCACTACGAGCAGTACTTC.

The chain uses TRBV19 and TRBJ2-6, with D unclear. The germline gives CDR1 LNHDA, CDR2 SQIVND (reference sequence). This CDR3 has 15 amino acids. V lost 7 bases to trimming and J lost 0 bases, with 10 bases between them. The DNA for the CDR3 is TGTGCCAGTAAACCCAACCACTCTGGGGCCAACGTCCTGACTTTC. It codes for CASKPNHSGANVLTF.

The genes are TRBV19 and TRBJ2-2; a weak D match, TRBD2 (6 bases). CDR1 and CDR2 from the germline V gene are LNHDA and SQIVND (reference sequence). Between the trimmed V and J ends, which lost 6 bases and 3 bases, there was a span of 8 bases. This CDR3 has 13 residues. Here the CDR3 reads CASRREDTGELFF. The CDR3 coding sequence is TGTGCCAGTAGAAGGGAGGACACCGGGGAGCTGTTTTTT.

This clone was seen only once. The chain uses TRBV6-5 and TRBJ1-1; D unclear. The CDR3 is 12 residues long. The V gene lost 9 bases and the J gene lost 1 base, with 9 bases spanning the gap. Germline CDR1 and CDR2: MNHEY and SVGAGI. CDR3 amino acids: CARLDTNTEAFF. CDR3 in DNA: TGTGCCAGACTCGACACGAACACTGAAGCTTTCTTT.

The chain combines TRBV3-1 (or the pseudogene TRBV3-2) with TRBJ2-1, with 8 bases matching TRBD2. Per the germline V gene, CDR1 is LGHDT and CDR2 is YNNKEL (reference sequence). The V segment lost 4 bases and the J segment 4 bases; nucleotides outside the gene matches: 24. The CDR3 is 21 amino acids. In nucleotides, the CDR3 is TGTGCCAGCAGCCCCGCCGGGGGTGCGGGGGGCGGCCGTATTGGATACAATGAGCAGTTCTTC. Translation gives CASSPAGGAGGGRIGYNEQFF.

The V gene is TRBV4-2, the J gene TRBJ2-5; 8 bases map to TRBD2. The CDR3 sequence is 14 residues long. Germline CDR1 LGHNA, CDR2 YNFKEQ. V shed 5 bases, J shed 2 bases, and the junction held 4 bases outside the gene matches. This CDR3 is CASSTVAGQETQYF. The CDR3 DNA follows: TGTGCCAGCAGCACGGTAGCGGGGCAAGAGACCCAGTACTTC.

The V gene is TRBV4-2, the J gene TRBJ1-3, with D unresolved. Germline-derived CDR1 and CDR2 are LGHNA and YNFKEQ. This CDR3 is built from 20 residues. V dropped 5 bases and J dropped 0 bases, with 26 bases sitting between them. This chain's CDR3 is CASSDQGPSTQLSSGNTIYF. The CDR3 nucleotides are TGTGCCAGCAGCGATCAAGGACCTTCGACACAGCTGAGCTCTGGAAACACCATATATTTT.

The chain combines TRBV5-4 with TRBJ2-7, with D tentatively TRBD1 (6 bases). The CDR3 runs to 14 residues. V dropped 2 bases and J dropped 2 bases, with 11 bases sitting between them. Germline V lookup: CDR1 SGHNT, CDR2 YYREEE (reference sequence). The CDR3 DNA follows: TGTGCCAGCAGCTTTAGACAGGCCCCCTACGAGCAGTACTTC. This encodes CASSFRQAPYEQYF.

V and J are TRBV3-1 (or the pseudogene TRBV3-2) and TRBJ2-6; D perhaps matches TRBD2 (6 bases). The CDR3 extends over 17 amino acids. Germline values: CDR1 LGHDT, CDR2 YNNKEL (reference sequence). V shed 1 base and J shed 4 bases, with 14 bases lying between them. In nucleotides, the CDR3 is TGTGCCAGCAGCCAAGGGTCGGCGGGGTCAGGGGCCAACGTCCTGACTTTC. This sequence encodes CASSQGSAGSGANVLTF.

The CDR3 DNA reads as TGTGCCAGCAGCCGGGTTCTCTTGGGCCCTATCTATGGCTACACCTTC. It codes for CASSRVLLGPIYGYTF. The chain has TRBV13 and TRBJ1-2; D gene uncertain. V lost 5 bases and J lost 4, with 20 bases in between. Germline-derived CDR1 and CDR2 are PRHDT and FYEKMQ (reference sequence). The CDR3 is 16 amino acids.

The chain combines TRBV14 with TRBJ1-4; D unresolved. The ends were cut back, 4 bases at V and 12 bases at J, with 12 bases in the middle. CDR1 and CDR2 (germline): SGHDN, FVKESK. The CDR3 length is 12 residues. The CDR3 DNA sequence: TGTGCCAGCAGCCCGAGCAACGCGGAACTGTTTTTT. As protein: CASSPSNAELFF.

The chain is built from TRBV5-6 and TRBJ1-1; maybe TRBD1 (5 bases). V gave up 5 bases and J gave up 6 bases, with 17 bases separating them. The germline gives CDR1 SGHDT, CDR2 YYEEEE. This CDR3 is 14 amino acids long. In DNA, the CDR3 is TGTGCCAGCAGTAAGGGACGTCAGCGCGCTGAAGCTTTCTTT. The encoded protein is CASSKGRQRAEAFF.

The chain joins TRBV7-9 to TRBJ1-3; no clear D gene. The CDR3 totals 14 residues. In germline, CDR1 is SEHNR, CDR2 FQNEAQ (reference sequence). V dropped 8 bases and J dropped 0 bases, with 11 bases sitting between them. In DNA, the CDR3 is TGTGCCAGCGAGCCGAACCACTCTGGAAACACCATATATTTT. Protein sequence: CASEPNHSGNTIYF.